Listed below are T cell receptor beta chains from one sample, sequenced in a study of CD8+ T cells in alopecia areata. Only in-frame clones appear in the TCRdb table, and some are missing; sequencing was by immunoSEQ multiplex PCR. The sample lists 95,000 to 100,000 clones, 61% occurring once. Sequenced here: CD8+ T cells sorted from blood, sampled at week 4, from a patient treated with tofacitinib. The receptors originated from a human donor with alopecia areata. CDR3s include the opening cysteine and the closing phenylalanine or tryptophan. D genes are given only for firm matches. The size entry is marked missing in some rows and otherwise reads once, few, many or a size class.

J gene: TRBJ2-7
V gene: TRBV13
clone size: few
D gene: TRBD1
CDR3 DNA: TGTGCCAGCAGCTTAGAGGGACAGACCTACGAGCAGTACTTC
CDR3 protein: CASSLEGQTYEQYF

J gene: TRBJ1-1
V gene: TRBV29-1
clone size: few
D gene: TRBD1
CDR3 DNA: TGCAGCGTTCAGGGGGCGATGCTAGGCACTGAAGCTTTCTTT
CDR3 protein: CSVQGAMLGTEAFF

J gene: TRBJ2-7
V gene: TRBV5-1
clone size: .
D gene: TRBD1
CDR3 DNA: TGCGCCAGCAGCTTATGGGACAGCTCCTACGAGCAGTACTTC
CDR3 protein: CASSLWDSSYEQYF

J gene: TRBJ2-1
V gene: TRBV5-6
clone size: .
D gene: TRBD2
CDR3 DNA: TGTGCCAGCAGCCCCCCGACTAGCGGGGGTCGCCCTGAGCAGTTCTTC
CDR3 protein: CASSPPTSGGRPEQFF

J gene: TRBJ2-7
V gene: TRBV5-1
clone size: .
D gene: .
CDR3 DNA: TGCGCCAGCAGCTTCGGTCAGGCCGGGACCGAGCAGTACTTC
CDR3 protein: CASSFGQAGTEQYF

J gene: TRBJ2-3
V gene: TRBV2
clone size: few
D gene: TRBD2
CDR3 DNA: TGTGCCAGCAGCGTTTCTAGCGGGAGGGCCATTATCCCAGATACGCAGTATTTT
CDR3 protein: CASSVSSGRAIIPDTQYF

J gene: TRBJ2-7
V gene: TRBV6-1
clone size: once
D gene: .
CDR3 DNA: TGTGCCAGCAAGGAGGGGCGGGGGCTAGGATACGAGCAGTACTTC
CDR3 protein: CASKEGRGLGYEQYF

J gene: TRBJ2-2
V gene: TRBV29-1
clone size: .
D gene: .
CDR3 DNA: TGCAGCGTTGTCGGGGCGAACACCGGGGAGCTGTTTTTT
CDR3 protein: CSVVGANTGELFF

J gene: TRBJ1-1
V gene: TRBV6-5
clone size: .
D gene: .
CDR3 DNA: TGTGCCAGCAGTTACAACGGGGCCACTGAAGCTTTCTTT
CDR3 protein: CASSYNGATEAFF

J gene: TRBJ1-2
V gene: TRBV6-5
clone size: few
D gene: .
CDR3 DNA: TGTGCCAGCAGTTACTCAGGGGCCAACTATGGCTACACCTTC
CDR3 protein: CASSYSGANYGYTF

J gene: TRBJ2-3
V gene: TRBV5-4
clone size: few
D gene: .
CDR3 DNA: TGTGCCAGCAGCTTGGGACGGAGTTTGACAGATACGCAGTATTTT
CDR3 protein: CASSLGRSLTDTQYF

J gene: TRBJ1-2
V gene: TRBV9
clone size: .
D gene: .
CDR3 DNA: TGTGCCAGCAGCTACTACCGAGACGGTTCAAACTATGGCTACACCTTC
CDR3 protein: CASSYYRDGSNYGYTF